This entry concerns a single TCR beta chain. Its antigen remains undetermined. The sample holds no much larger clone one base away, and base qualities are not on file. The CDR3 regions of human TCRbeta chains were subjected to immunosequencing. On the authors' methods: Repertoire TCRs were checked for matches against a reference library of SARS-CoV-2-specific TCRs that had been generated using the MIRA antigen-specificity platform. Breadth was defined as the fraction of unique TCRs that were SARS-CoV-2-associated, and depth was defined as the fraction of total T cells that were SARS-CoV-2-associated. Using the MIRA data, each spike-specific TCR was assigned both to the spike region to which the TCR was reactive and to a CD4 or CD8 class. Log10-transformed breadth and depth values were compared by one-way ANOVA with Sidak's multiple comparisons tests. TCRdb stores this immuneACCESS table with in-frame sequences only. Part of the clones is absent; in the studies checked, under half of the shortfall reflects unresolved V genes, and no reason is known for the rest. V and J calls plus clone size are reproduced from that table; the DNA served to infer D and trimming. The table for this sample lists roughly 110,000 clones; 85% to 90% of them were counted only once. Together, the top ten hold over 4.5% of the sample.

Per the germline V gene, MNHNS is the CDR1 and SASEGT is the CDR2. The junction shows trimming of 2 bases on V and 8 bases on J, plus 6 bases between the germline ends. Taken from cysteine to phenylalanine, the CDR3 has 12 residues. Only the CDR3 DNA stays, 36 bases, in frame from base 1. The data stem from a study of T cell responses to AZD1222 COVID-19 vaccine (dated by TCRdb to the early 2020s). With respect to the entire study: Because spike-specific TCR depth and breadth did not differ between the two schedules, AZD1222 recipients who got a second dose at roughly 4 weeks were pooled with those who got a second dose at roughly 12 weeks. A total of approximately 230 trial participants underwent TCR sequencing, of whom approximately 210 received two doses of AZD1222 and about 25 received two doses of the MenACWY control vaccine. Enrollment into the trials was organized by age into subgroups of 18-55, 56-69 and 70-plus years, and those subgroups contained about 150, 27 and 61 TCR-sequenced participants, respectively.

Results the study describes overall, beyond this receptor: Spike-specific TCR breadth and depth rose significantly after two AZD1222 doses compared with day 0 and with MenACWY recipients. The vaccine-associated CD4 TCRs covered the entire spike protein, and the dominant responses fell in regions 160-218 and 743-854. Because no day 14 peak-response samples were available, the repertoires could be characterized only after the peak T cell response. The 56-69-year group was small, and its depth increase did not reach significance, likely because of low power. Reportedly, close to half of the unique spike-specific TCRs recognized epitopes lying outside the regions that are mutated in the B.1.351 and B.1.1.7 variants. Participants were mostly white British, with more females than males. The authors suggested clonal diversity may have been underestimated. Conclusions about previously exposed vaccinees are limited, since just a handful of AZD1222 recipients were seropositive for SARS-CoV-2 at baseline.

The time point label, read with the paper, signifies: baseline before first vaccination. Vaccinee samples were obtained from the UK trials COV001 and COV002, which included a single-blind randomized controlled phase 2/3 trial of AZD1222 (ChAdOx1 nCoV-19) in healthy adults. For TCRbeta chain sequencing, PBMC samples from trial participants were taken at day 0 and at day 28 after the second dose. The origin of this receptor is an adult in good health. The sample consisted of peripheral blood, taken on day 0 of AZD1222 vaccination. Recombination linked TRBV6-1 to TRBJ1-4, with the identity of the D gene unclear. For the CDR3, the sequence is CASSERGEKLFF. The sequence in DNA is TGTGCCAGCAGTGAAAGAGGAGAAAAACTGTTTTTT.